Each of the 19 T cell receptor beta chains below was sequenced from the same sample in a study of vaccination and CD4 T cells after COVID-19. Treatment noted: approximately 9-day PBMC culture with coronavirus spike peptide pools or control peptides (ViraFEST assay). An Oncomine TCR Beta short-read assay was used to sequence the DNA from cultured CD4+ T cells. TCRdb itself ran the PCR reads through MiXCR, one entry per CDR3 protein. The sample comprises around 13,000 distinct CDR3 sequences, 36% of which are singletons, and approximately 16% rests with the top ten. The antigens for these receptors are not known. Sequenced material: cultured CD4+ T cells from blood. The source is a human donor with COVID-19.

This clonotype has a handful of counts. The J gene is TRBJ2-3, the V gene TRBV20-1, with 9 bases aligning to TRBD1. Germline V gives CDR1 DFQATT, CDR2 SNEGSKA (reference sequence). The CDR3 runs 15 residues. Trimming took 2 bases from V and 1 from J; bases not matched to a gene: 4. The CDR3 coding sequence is TGCAGTGCTAGACCCCACAGGGGGCGCACAGATACGCAGTATTTT. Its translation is CSARPHRGRTDTQYF.

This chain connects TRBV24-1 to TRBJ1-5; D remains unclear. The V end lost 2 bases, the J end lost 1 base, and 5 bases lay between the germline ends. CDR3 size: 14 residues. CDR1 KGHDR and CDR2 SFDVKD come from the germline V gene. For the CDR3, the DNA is TGTGCCACCAGTGATTCTGTCAGCAATCAGCCCCAGCATTTT. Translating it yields CATSDSVSNQPQHF.

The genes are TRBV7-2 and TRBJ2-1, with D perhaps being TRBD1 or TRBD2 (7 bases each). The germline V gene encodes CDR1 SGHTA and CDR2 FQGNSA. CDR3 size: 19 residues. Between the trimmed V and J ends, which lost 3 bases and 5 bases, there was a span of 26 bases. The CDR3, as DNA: TGTGCCAGCAGCTTTTTCAGGGGGGAGGGGCAGGTAAGAGACAATGAGCAGTTCTTC. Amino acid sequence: CASSFFRGEGQVRDNEQFF.

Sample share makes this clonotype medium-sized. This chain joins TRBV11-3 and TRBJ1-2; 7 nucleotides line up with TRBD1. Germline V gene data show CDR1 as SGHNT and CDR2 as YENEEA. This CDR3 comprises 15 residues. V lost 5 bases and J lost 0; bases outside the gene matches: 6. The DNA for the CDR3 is TGTGCCAGCAGCCCCAACAGGGGAGCTAACTATGGCTACACCTTC. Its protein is CASSPNRGANYGYTF.

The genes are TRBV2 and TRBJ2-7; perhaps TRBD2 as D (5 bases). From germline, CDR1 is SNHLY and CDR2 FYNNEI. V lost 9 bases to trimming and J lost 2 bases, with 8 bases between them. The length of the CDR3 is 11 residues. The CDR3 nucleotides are TGTGCCAGTACCGGGACCTACGAGCAGTACTTC. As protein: CASTGTYEQYF.

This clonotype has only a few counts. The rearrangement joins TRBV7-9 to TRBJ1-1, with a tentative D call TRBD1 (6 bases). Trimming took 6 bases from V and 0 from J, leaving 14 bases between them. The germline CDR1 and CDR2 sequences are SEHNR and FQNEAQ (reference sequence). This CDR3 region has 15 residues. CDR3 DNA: TGTGCCAGCAGAAGAAAGGACAGATTGAACACTGAAGCTTTCTTT. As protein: CASRRKDRLNTEAFF.

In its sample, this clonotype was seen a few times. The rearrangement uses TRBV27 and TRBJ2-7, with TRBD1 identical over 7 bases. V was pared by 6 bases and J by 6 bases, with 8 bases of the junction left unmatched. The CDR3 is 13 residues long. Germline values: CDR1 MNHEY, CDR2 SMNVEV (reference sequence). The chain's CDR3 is CASRRQGVGEQYF. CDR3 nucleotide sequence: TGTGCCAGCAGAAGGCAGGGGGTTGGCGAGCAGTACTTC.

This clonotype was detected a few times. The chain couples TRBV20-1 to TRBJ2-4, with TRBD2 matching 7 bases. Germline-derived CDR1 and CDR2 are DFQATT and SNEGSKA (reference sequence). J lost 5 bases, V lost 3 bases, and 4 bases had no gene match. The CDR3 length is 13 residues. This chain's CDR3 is CSASPSGENIQYF. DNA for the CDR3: TGCAGTGCTAGCCCGAGCGGGGAAAACATTCAGTACTTC.

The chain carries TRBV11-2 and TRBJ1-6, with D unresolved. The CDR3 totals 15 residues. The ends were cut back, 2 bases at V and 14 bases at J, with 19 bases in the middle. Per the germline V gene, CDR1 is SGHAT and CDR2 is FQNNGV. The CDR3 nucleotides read TGTGCCAGCAGCTTATTAGGCAGTTCTAATTCGGCCCTCCACTTT. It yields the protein CASSLLGSSNSALHF.

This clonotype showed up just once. The CDR3 DNA follows: TGCGCCAGCAGGGGCGGGGGGGCTGGAGATACGCAGTATTTT. The encoded protein is CASRGGGAGDTQYF. The J gene is TRBJ2-3, the V gene TRBV10-1, with 9 positions matching TRBD2. J gave up 5 bases and V 6 bases, and 6 bases lay outside the gene matches. Germline values: CDR1 WNHNN, CDR2 SYGVQD (reference sequence). The length of the CDR3 is 14 residues.

CDR3 loop: CASSLGGDYGYTF. CDR3 coding DNA: TGTGCCAGCAGCTTGGGCGGGGACTATGGCTACACCTTC. This chain joins TRBV5-6 and TRBJ1-2; D is ambiguous. The length of the CDR3 is 13 residues. V was pared by 0 bases and J by 3 bases, with 6 bases between. Germline-derived CDR1 and CDR2 are SGHDT and YYEEEE. Supplemented by reference TRBV5-6 and TRBJ1-2, the full variable domain reads DAGVTQSPTHLIKTRGQQVTLRCSPKSGHDTVSWYQQALGQGPQFIFQYYEEEERQRGNFPDRFSGHQFPNYSSELNVNALLLGDSALYLCASSLGGDYGYTFGSGTRLTVV.

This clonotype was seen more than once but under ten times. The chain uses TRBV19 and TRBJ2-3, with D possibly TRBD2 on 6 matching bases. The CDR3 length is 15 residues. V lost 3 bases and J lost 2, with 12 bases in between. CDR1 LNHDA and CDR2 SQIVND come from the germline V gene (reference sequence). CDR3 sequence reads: CASSIGGVFTDTQYF. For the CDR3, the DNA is TGTGCCAGTAGTATCGGCGGGGTCTTCACAGATACGCAGTATTTT.

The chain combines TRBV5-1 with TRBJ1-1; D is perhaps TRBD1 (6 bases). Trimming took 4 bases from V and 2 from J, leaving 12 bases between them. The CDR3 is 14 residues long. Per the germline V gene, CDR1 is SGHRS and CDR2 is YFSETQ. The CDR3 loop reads CASSRRGTNTEAFF. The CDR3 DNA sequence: TGCGCCAGCAGCCGGCGGGGGACAAACACTGAAGCTTTCTTT.

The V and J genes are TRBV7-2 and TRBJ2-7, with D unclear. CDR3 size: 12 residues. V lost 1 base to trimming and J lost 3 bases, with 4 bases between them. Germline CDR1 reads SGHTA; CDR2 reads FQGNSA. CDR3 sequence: CASSLGYYEQYF. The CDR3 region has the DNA TGTGCCAGCAGCTTAGGATACTACGAGCAGTACTTC.

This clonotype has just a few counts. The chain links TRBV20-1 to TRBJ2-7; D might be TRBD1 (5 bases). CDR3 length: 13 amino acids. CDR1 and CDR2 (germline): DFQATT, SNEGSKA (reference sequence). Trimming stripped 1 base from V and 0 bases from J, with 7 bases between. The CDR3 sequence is CSARAGSSYEQYF. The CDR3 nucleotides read TGCAGTGCTAGAGCAGGGTCCTCCTACGAGCAGTACTTC.

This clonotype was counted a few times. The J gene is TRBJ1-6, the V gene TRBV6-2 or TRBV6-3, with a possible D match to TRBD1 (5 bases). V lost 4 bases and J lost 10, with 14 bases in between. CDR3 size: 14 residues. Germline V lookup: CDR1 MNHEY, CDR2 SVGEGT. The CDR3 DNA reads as TGTGCCAGCAGTTCTCCCCAGGGCCGGTCACCCCTCCACTTT. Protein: CASSSPQGRSPLHF.

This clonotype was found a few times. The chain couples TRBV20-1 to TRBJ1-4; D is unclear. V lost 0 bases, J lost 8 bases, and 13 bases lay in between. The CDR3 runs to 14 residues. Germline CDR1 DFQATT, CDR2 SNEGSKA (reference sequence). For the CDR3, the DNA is TGCAGTGCTAGAGATCGCAACATCCGGGAAAAACTGTTTTTT. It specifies CSARDRNIREKLFF.

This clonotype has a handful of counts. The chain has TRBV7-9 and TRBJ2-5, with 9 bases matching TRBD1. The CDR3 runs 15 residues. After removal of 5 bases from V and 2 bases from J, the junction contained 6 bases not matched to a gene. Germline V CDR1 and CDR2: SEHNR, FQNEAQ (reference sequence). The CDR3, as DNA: TGTGCCAGCAGCGCGAGGGACAGGGCTCAAGAGACCCAGTACTTC. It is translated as CASSARDRAQETQYF.

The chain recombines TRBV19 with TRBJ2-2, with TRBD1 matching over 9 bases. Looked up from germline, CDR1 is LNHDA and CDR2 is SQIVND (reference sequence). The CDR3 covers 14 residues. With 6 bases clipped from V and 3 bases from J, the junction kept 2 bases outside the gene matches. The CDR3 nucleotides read TGTGCCAGTAGGGACAGGGGAGACACCGGGGAGCTGTTTTTT. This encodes CASRDRGDTGELFF.